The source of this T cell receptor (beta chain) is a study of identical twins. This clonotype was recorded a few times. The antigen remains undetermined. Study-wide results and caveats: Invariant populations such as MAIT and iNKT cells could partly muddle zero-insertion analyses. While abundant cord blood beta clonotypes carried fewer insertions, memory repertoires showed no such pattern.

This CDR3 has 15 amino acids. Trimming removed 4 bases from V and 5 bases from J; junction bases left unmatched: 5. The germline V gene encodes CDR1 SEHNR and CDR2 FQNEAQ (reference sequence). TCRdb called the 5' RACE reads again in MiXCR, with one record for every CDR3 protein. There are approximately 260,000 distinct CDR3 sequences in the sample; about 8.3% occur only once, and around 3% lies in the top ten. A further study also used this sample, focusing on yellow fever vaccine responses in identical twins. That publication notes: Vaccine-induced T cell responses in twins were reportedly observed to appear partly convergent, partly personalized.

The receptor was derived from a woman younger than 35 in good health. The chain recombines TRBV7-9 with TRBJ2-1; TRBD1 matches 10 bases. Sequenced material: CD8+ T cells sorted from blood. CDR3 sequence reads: CASSSPGQGHNEQFF. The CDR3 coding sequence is TGTGCCAGCAGCTCCCCGGGACAGGGGCACAATGAGCAGTTCTTC.